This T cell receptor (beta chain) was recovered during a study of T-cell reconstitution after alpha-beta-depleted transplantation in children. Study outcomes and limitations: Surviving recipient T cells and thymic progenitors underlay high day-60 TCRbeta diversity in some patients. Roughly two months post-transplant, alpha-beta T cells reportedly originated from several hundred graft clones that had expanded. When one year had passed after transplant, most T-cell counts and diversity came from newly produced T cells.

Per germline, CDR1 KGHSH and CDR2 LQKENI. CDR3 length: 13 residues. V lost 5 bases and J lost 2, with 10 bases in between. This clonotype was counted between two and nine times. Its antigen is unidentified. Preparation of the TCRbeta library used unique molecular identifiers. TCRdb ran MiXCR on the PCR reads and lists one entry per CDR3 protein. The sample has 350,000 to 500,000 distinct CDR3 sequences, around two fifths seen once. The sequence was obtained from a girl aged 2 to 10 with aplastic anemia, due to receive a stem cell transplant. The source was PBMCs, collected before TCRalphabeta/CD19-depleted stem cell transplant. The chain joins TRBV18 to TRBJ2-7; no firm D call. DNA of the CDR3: TGTGCCAGCTCAGGGGATTTGACCTACGAGCAGTACTTC. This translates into CASSGDLTYEQYF.